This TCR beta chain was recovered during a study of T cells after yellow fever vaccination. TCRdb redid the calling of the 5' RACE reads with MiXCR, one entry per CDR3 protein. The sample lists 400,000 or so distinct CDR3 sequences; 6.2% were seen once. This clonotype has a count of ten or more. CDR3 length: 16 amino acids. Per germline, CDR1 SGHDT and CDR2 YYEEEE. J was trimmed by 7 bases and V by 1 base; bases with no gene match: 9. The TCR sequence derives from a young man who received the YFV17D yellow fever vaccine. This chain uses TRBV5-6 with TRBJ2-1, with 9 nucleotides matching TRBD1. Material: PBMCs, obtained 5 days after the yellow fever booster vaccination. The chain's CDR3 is CASSLLGQGTANEQFF. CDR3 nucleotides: TGTGCCAGCAGCTTGTTGGGACAGGGAACGGCAAATGAGCAGTTCTTC.